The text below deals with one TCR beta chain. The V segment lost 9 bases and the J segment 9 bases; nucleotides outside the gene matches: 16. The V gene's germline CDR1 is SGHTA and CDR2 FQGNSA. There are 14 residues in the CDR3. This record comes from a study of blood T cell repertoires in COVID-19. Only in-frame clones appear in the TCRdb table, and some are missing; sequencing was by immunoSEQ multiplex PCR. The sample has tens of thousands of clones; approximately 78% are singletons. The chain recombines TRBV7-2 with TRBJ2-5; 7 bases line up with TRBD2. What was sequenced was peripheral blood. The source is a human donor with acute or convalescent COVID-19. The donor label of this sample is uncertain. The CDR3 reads CASTGQAFGGAQYF. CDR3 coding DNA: TGTGCCAGTACGGGCCAGGCTTTTGGGGGGGCCCAGTACTTC. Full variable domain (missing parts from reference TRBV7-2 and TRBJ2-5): GAGVSQSPSNKVTEKGKDVELRCDPISGHTALYWYRQSLGQGLEFLIYFQGNSAPDKSGLPSDRFSAERTGGSVSTLTIQRTQQEDSAVYLCASTGQAFGGAQYFGPGTRLLVL.